Presented here are 5 T cell receptor beta chains from one specimen sequenced in a study of blood T cell repertoires in COVID-19. The data were produced by immunoSEQ multiplex PCR, yet TCRdb's version contains in-frame clones alone and is incomplete. Of over 150,000 clones listed, 87% were seen once; the top ten hold about an eighth. Sequencing was done on a sample of peripheral blood. Receptor source: an older woman with COVID-19, enrolled during active disease.

This chain links TRBV7-2 with TRBJ2-1; possibly TRBD2 for D (6 bases). CDR3 length: 16 amino acids. The germline V gene encodes CDR1 SGHTA and CDR2 FQGNSA. Between the trimmed V and J ends, which lost 2 bases and 0 bases, there was a span of 11 bases. CDR3 amino acids: CASSLRAGTSYNEQFF. Here the CDR3 DNA reads TGTGCCAGCAGCTTAAGGGCGGGGACCTCCTACAATGAGCAGTTCTTC. Full variable domain (missing parts from reference TRBV7-2 and TRBJ2-1): GAGVSQSPSNKVTEKGKDVELRCDPISGHTALYWYRQSLGQGLEFLIYFQGNSAPDKSGLPSDRFSAERTGGSVSTLTIQRTQQEDSAVYLCASSLRAGTSYNEQFFGPGTRLTVL.

V is TRBV19 and J is TRBJ1-4, with D perhaps matching TRBD1 (6 bases). Germline loops: CDR1 LNHDA, CDR2 SQIVND (reference sequence). V gave up 5 bases and J gave up 2 bases, with 12 bases separating them. The length of the CDR3 is 15 residues. CDR3 coding DNA: TGTGCCAGTAGTGCGGATAGGGGGACTAATGAAAAACTGTTTTTT. Translating gives CASSADRGTNEKLFF.

The chain combines TRBV6-5 with TRBJ2-1, with 12 bases aligning to TRBD1. Germline assignment: CDR1 MNHEY and CDR2 SVGAGI. V was clipped by 6 bases and J by 9 bases; unmatched bases: 6. This CDR3 region has 14 residues. This chain's CDR3 is CASSRDRGLSEQFF. CDR3 DNA sequence: TGTGCCAGCAGCCGGGACAGGGGGCTCTCTGAGCAGTTCTTC.

The V gene is TRBV5-4, the J gene TRBJ1-2; 7 nucleotides match TRBD1. The CDR3 covers 15 residues. Germline V lookup: CDR1 SGHNT, CDR2 YYREEE (reference sequence). V dropped 3 bases and J dropped 5; count of bases not matched to a gene: 10. This CDR3 reads CASSSDRQGAYGYTF. CDR3 DNA sequence: TGTGCCAGCAGCTCGGACCGACAGGGAGCATATGGCTACACCTTC.

This clone was observed once. V is TRBV18 and J is TRBJ2-7; 8 bases agree with TRBD2. The CDR3 totals 17 residues. V dropped 2 bases and J dropped 0; count of bases not matched to a gene: 9. Germline-derived CDR1 and CDR2 are KGHSH and LQKENI. The CDR3 loop reads CASSPAVAGLSSYEQYF. The CDR3 DNA follows: TGTGCCAGCTCACCAGCGGTAGCGGGATTAAGCTCCTACGAGCAGTACTTC.